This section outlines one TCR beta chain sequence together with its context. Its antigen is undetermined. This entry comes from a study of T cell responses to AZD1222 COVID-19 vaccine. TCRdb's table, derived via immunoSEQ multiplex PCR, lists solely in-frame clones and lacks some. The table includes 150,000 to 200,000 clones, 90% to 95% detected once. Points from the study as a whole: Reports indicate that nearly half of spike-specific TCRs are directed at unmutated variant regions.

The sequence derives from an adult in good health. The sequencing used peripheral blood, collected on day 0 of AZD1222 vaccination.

CDR3 sequence: CASSEGFRGEQYF. The CDR3 DNA reads TGTGCCAGCAGCGAGGGGTTTCGGGGCGAGCAGTACTTC. The chain links TRBV7-9 to TRBJ2-7; perhaps D is TRBD1 or TRBD2 (5 bases each). This CDR3 region has 13 residues. V was pared by 5 bases and J by 6 bases, with 14 bases between. Germline CDR1 and CDR2: SEHNR and FQNEAQ (reference sequence).